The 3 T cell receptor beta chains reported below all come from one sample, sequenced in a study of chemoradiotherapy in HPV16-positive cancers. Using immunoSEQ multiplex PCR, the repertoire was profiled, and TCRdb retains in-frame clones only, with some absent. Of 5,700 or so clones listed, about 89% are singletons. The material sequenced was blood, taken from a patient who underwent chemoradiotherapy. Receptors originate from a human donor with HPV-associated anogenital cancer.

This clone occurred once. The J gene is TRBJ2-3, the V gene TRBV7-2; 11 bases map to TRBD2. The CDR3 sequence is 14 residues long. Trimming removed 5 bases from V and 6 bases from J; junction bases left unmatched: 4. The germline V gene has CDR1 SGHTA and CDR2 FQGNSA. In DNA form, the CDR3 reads TGTGCCAGCAGCCCACTAGCGGGAGACGATACGCAGTATTTT. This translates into CASSPLAGDDTQYF. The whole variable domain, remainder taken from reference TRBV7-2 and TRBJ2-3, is GAGVSQSPSNKVTEKGKDVELRCDPISGHTALYWYRQSLGQGLEFLIYFQGNSAPDKSGLPSDRFSAERTGGSVSTLTIQRTQQEDSAVYLCASSPLAGDDTQYFGPGTRLTVL.

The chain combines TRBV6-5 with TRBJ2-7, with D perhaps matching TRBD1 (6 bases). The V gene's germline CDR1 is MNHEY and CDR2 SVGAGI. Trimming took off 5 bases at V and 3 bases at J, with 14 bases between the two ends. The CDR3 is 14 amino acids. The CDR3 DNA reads TGTGCCAGCAGTAGACGACAGGAAAACTACGAGCAGTACTTC. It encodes CASSRRQENYEQYF.

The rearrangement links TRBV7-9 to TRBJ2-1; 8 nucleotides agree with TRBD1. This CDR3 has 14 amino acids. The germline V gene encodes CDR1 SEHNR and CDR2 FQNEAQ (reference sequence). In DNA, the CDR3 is TGTGCTGTGGGCGGGGACAGGTTGACCAATGAGCAGTTCTTC. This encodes CAVGGDRLTNEQFF.